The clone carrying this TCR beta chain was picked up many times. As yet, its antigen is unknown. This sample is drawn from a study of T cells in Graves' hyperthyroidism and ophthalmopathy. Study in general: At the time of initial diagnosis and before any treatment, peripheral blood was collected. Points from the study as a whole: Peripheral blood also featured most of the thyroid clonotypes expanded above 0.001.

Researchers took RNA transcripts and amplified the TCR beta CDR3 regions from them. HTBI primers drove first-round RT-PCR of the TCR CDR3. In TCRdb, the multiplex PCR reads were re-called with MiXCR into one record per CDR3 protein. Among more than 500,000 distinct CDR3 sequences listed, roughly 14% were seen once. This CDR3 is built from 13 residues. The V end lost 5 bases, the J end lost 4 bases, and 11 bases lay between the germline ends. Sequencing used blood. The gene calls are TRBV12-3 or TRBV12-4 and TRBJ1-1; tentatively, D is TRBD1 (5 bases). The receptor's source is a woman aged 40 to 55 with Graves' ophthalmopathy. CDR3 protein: CASSPQGFTEAFF. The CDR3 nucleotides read TGTGCCAGCAGTCCGCAGGGATTCACTGAAGCTTTCTTT.